What follows are 9 T cell receptor beta chains derived from one specimen sequenced in a study of shared clonotypes between healthy human individuals. Selected positively for CCR7 and CD45RO-negative, naive CD8 cells excluded terminally differentiated effector memory CD45RA+ cells. The assay was immunoSEQ multiplex PCR, and TCRdb's table has in-frame clones only and misses some. The profile shows about 2.1 million clones, roughly 95% of them singletons. Sequenced material: naive CD8+ T cells from PBMCs. The receptors were sampled from a man aged 18 to 30 in good health. Some clones in this sample may be carry-over from other donors' samples.

This chain uses TRBV9 with TRBJ2-2; 8 bases match TRBD2. The germline V gene encodes CDR1 SGDLS and CDR2 YYNGEE. The CDR3 is 15 amino acids. J gave up 1 base and V 5 bases, and 4 bases lay outside the gene matches. The CDR3 spells CASSSGTLNTGELFF. CDR3 DNA sequence: TGTGCCAGCAGTAGCGGGACATTGAACACCGGGGAGCTGTTTTTT.

The rearrangement uses TRBV4-1 and TRBJ2-7; unclear D gene. Germline CDR1 is MGHRA and CDR2 is YSYEKL. The CDR3 is 13 residues long. Between the trimmed V and J ends, which lost 1 base and 6 bases, there was a span of 10 bases. CDR3 in amino acids: CASSQVPAFEQYF. The CDR3 DNA reads as TGCGCCAGCAGCCAAGTGCCAGCCTTCGAGCAGTACTTC.

As regards this clone: Other nucleotide sequences in the sample specify the same CDR3. The chain is built from TRBV29-1 and TRBJ2-7; 9 bases are a match to TRBD2. J was trimmed by 4 bases and V by 4 bases; bases with no gene match: 5. The CDR3 is 13 amino acids. Germline CDR1 is SQVTM and CDR2 is ANQGSEA. The CDR3 nucleotides read TGCAGCGTTGGGTTAGCGGGAGCTTACGAGCAGTACTTC. Protein sequence: CSVGLAGAYEQYF.

The gene calls are TRBV28 and TRBJ1-5; 9 bases line up with TRBD1. The germline gives CDR1 MDHEN, CDR2 SYDVKM. CDR3 size: 17 residues. V shed 6 bases, J shed 1 base, and the junction held 10 bases outside the gene matches. CDR3 loop: CASSPIQGAVSNQPQHF. CDR3 in DNA: TGTGCCAGCAGCCCGATACAGGGGGCGGTAAGCAATCAGCCCCAGCATTTT. The entire variable domain, with the rest obtained from reference TRBV28 and TRBJ1-5, is as follows: DVKVTQSSRYLVKRTGEKVFLECVQDMDHENMFWYRQDPGLGLRLIYFSYDVKMKEKGDIPEGYSVSREKKERFSLILESASTNQTSMYLCASSPIQGAVSNQPQHFGDGTRLSIL.

Here the CDR3 reads CASSLTLGGTDTQYF. CDR3 nucleotides: TGTGCCAGCAGCTTAACGTTAGGGGGAACAGATACGCAGTATTTT. The chain recombines TRBV7-3 with TRBJ2-3, with a weak D call TRBD1 (6 bases). V lost 0 bases and J 3 bases, leaving 10 bases between the germline ends. From germline, CDR1 is SGHTA and CDR2 FQGTGA. The CDR3 runs to 15 residues.

V gene TRBV9 combines with J gene TRBJ1-1, with a possible D match to TRBD1 (5 bases). V gave up 3 bases and J gave up 0 bases, with 12 bases separating them. The CDR3 totals 15 residues. The V gene's germline CDR1 is SGDLS and CDR2 YYNGEE. CDR3 DNA: TGTGCCAGCAGCGCCGGGGGGGATCTGAACACTGAAGCTTTCTTT. Its protein product is CASSAGGDLNTEAFF.

The CDR3 loop is CASTRTGANPYEQYF. In nucleotides, the CDR3 is TGTGCCAGCACCCGGACAGGGGCGAACCCCTACGAGCAGTACTTC. V and J are TRBV6-1 and TRBJ2-5; 9 nucleotides match TRBD1. Judging by the DNA end, TRBJ2-7 fits better; the J call may be wrong. The germline gives CDR1 MNHNS, CDR2 SASEGT. This CDR3 region has 15 residues.

CDR3 amino acids: CATALAGVPGELFF. The CDR3 bases are TGTGCCACAGCCTTAGCAGGGGTTCCCGGGGAGCTGTTTTTT. The chain employs TRBV6-5 and TRBJ2-2; D might be TRBD1 (6 bases). Trimming stripped 10 bases from V and 6 bases from J, with 18 bases between. In germline, CDR1 is MNHEY, CDR2 SVGAGI. This CDR3 spans 14 amino acids.

The chain couples TRBV11-2 to TRBJ1-1; D is ambiguous. Trimming pared 1 base from V and 0 bases from J, leaving 9 bases between. From germline, CDR1 is SGHAT and CDR2 FQNNGV. This CDR3 contains 15 residues. DNA for the CDR3: TGTGCCAGCAGCTTAGCGGTGACGGTGAACACTGAAGCTTTCTTT. Its protein is CASSLAVTVNTEAFF.